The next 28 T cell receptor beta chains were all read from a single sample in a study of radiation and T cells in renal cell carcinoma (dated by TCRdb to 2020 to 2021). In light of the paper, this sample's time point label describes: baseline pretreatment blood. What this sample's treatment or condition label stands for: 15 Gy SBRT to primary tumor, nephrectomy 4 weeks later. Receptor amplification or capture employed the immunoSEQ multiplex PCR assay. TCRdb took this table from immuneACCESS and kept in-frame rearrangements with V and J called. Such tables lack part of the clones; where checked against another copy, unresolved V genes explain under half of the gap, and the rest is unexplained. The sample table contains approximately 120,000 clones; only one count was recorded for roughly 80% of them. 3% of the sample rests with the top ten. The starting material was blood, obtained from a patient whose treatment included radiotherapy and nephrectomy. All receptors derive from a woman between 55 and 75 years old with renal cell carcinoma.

As DNA, the CDR3 is TGTGCCATCAGTGAGTCGGCAGCGGGGGACCCCTACAATGAGCAGTTCTTC. It codes for CAISESAAGDPYNEQFF. The V and J genes are TRBV10-3 and TRBJ2-1; TRBD2 agrees at 8 bases. The germline V gene encodes CDR1 ENHRY and CDR2 SYGVKD. The length of the CDR3 is 17 residues. V was clipped by 0 bases and J by 2 bases; unmatched bases: 6.

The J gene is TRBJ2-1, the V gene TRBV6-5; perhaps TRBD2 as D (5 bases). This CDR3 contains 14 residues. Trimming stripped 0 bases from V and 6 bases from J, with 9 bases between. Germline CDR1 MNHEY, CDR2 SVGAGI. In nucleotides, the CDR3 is TGTGCCAGCAGTTACTCGGGGAGTACCAATGAGCAGTTCTTC. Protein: CASSYSGSTNEQFF.

Here the CDR3 reads CASKGSATNEKLFF. CDR3 bases: TGTGCCAGTAAAGGGTCAGCAACTAATGAAAAACTGTTTTTT. The V and J genes are TRBV19 and TRBJ1-4; D remains unclear. Per the germline V gene, CDR1 is LNHDA and CDR2 is SQIVND (reference sequence). The ends were cut back, 7 bases at V and 0 bases at J, with 9 bases in the middle. CDR3 length equals 14 residues.

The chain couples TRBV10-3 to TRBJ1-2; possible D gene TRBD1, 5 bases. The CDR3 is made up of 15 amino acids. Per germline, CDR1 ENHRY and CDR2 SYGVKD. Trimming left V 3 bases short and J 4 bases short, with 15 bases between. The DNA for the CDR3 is TGTGCCATCAGTGACCCCCCGACAGACCCCTATGGCTACACCTTC. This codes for CAISDPPTDPYGYTF.

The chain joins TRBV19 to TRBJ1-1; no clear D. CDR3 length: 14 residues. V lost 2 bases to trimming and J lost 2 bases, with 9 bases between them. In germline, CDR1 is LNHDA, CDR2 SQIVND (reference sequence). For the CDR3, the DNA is TGTGCCAGTAGTATAACAGTGATCAACACTGAAGCTTTCTTT. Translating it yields CASSITVINTEAFF.

This chain's CDR3 is CASSLNGGSGNTIYF. CDR3 coding DNA: TGTGCCAGCAGCCTCAATGGGGGGTCTGGAAACACCATATATTTT. This chain links TRBV7-2 with TRBJ1-3, with D maybe TRBD1 (5 bases). Germline V gene data show CDR1 as SGHTA and CDR2 as FQGNSA. This CDR3 contains 15 residues. V shed 5 bases and J shed 1 base, with 12 bases lying between them.

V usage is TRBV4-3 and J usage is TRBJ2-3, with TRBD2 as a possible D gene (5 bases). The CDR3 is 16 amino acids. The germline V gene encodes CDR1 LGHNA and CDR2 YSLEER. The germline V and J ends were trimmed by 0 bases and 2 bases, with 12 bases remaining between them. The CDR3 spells CASSQEYLRVTDTQYF. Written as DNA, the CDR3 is TGCGCCAGCAGCCAAGAATACCTGCGGGTCACAGATACGCAGTATTTT.

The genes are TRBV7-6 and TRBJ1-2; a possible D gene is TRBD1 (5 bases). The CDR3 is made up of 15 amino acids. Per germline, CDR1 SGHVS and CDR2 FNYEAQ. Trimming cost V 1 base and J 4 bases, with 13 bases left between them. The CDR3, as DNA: TGTGCCAGCAGCTTAGAGGGGCAGGGCTTCTATGGCTACACCTTC. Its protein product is CASSLEGQGFYGYTF.

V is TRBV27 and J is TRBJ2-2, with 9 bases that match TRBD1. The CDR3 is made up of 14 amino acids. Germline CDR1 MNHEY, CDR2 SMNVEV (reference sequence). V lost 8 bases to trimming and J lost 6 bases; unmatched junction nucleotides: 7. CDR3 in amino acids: CASLDRGRAGELFF. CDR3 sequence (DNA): TGTGCCAGCCTTGACAGGGGGAGGGCCGGGGAGCTGTTTTTT.

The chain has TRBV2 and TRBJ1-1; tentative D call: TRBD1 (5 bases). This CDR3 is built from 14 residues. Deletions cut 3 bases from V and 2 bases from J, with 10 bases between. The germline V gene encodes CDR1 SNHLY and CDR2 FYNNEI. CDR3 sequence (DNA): TGTGCCAGCAGTGACCAGGGATTTAACACTGAAGCTTTCTTT. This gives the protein CASSDQGFNTEAFF.

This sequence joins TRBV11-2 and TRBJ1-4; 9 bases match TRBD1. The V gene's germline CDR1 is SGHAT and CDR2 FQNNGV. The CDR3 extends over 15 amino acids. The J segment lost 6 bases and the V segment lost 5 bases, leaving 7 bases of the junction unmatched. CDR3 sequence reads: CASSPLTGGDEKLFF. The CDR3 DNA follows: TGTGCCAGCAGCCCCCTGACAGGGGGAGATGAAAAACTGTTTTTT.

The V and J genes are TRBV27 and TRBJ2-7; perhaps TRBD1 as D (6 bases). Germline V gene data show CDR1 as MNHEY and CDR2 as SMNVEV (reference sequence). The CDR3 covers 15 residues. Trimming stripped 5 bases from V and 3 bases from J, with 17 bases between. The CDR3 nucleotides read TGTGCCAGCAGTCCCGGGCCCCCACAGGGCTACGAGCAGTACTTC. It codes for CASSPGPPQGYEQYF.

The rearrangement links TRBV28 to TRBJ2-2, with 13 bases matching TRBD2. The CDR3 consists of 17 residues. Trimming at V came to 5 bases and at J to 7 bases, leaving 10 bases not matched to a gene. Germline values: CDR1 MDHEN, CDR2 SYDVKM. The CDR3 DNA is TGTGCCAGCAGTGCTCCCGGGACTAGCGGGGTGGACGGGGAGCTGTTTTTT. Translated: CASSAPGTSGVDGELFF.

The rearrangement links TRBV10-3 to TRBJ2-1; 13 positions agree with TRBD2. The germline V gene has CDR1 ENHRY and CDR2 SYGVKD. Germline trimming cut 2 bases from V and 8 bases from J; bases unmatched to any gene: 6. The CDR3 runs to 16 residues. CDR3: CAISEGTSGAGDEQFF. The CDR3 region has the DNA TGTGCCATCAGTGAGGGGACTAGCGGGGCCGGGGATGAGCAGTTCTTC.

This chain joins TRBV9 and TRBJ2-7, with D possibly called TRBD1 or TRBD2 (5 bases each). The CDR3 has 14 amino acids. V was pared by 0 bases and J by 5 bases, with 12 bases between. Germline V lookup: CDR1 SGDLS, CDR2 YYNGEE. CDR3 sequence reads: CASSVARGIDEQYF. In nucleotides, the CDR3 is TGTGCCAGCAGCGTAGCGAGGGGCATAGACGAGCAGTACTTC.

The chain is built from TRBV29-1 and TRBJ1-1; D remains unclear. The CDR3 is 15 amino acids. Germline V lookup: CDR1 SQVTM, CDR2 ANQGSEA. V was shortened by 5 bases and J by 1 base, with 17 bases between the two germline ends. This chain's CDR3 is CSVCEGSLWNTEAFF. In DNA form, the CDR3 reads TGCAGCGTTTGCGAAGGGAGCTTATGGAACACTGAAGCTTTCTTT.

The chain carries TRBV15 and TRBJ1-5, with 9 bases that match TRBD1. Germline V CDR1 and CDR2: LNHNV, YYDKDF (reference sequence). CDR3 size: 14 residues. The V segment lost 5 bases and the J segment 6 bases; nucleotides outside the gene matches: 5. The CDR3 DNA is TGTGCCACCAGCGGTACAGGGGGCGGTCAGCCCCAGCATTTT. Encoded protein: CATSGTGGGQPQHF.

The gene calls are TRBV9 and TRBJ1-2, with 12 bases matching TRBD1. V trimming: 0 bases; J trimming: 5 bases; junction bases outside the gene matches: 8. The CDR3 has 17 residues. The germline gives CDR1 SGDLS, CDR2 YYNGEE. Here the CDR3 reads CASSVGGQGADGYGYTF. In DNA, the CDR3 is TGTGCCAGCAGCGTAGGGGGACAGGGGGCGGATGGATATGGCTACACCTTC.

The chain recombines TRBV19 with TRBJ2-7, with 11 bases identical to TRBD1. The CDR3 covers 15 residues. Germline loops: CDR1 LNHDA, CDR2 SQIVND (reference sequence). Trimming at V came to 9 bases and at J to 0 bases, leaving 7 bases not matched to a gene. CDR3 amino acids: CASRKGTGGSYEQYF. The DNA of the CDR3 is TGTGCCAGCCGAAAGGGGACAGGGGGCTCCTACGAGCAGTACTTC.

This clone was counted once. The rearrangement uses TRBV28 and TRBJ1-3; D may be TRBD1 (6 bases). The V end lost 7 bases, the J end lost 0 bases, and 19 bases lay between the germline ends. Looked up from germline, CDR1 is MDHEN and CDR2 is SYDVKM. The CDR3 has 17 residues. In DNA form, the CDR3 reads TGTGCCAGCACCCGAGGGGGGTACAGGGACTCTGGAAACACCATATATTTT. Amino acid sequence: CASTRGGYRDSGNTIYF.

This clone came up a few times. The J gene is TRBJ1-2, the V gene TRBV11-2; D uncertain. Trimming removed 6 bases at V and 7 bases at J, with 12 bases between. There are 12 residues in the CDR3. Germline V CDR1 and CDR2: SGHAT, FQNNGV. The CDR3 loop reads CASRNSAGGYTF. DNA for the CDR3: TGTGCCAGCAGAAATTCTGCCGGTGGCTACACCTTC. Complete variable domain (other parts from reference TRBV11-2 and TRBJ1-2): EAGVAQSPRYKIIEKRQSVAFWCNPISGHATLYWYQQILGQGPKLLIQFQNNGVVDDSQLPKDRFSAERLKGVDSTLKIQPAKLEDSAVYLCASRNSAGGYTFGSGTRLTVV.

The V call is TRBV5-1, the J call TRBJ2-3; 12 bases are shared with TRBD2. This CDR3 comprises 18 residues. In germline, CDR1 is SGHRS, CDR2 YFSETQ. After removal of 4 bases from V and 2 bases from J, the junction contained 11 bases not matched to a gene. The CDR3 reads CASSQTSGGMRNTDTQYF. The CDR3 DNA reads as TGCGCCAGCAGCCAGACTAGCGGGGGCATGCGAAACACAGATACGCAGTATTTT. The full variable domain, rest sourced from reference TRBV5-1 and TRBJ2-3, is KAGVTQTPRYLIKTRGQQVTLSCSPISGHRSVSWYQQTPGQGLQFLFEYFSETQRNKGNFPGRFSGRQFSNSRSEMNVSTLELGDSALYLCASSQTSGGMRNTDTQYFGPGTRLTVL.

CDR3 sequence (DNA): TGCGCCAGCAGCTTGGCGGGGCAGAGCACAGATACGCAGTATTTT. Translated: CASSLAGQSTDTQYF. This chain connects TRBV5-1 to TRBJ2-3; D may match TRBD1 or TRBD2 (5 bases each). In germline, CDR1 is SGHRS, CDR2 YFSETQ. V lost 0 bases and J 0 bases, leaving 8 bases between the germline ends. The CDR3 totals 15 residues.

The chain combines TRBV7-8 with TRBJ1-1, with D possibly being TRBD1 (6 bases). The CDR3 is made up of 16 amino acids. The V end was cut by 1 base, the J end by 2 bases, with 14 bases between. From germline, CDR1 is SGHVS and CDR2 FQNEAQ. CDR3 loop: CASSLVGPGANTEAFF. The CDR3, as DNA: TGTGCCAGCAGCTTAGTAGGTCCGGGGGCCAACACTGAAGCTTTCTTT.

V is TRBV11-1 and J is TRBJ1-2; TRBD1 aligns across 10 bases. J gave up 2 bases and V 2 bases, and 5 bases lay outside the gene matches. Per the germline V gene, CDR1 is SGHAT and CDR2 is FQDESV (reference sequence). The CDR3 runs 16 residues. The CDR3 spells CASSLTLGQGNYGYTF. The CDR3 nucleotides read TGTGCCAGCAGCTTAACCCTGGGACAGGGGAACTATGGCTACACCTTC. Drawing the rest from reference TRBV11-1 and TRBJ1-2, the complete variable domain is EAEVAQSPRYKITEKSQAVAFWCDPISGHATLYWYRQILGQGPELLVQFQDESVVDDSQLPKDRFSAERLKGVDSTLKIQPAELGDSAMYLCASSLTLGQGNYGYTFGSGTRLTVV.

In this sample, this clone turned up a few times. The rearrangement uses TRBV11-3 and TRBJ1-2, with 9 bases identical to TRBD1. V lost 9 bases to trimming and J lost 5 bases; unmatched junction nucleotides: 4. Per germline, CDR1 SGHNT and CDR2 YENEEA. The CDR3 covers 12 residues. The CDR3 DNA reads TGTGCCAGTTCAGGGACAGGGTATGGCTACACCTTC. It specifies CASSGTGYGYTF.

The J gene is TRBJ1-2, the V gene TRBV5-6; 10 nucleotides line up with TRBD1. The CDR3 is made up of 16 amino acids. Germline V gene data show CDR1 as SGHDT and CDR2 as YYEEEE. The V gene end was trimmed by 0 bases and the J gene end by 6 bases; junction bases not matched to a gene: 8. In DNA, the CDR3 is TGTGCCAGCAGCTTGGGACAGGGGGCTACCTCCAATGGCTACACCTTC. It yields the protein CASSLGQGATSNGYTF.

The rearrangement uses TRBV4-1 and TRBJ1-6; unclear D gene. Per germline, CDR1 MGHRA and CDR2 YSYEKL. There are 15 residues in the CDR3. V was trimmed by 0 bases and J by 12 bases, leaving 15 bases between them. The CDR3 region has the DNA TGCGCCAGCAGCCAAGATTGGCCTAACCGCGGACCCCTCCACTTT. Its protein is CASSQDWPNRGPLHF.